The 5 T cell receptor beta chains given below trace back to one sample, sequenced in a study of T and B cells in COVID-19 patients. TRB rearrangements were amplified by multiplex PCR with BIOMED2 TRB-A/B primers. TCRdb ran MiXCR on the multiplex PCR reads and lists one entry per CDR3 protein. The sample has nearly 2,500 distinct CDR3 sequences; approximately 26% are singletons. TRB was amplified from approximately 250-500 ng of blood genomic DNA. Sequencing used blood. These receptors came from a human donor with active COVID-19.

The J gene is TRBJ1-1, the V gene TRBV13; D unclear. The germline CDR1 and CDR2 sequences are PRHDT and FYEKMQ (reference sequence). This CDR3 is 15 amino acids long. The V gene lost 4 bases and the J gene lost 4 bases, with 16 bases spanning the gap. The CDR3 loop is CASSSYDGYFTEAFF. CDR3 nucleotide sequence: TGTGCCAGCAGCTCCTATGATGGTTACTTCACTGAAGCTTTCTTT.

Concerning this clonotype: Possible read error: a much larger clone is one base away. The rearrangement joins TRBV6-5 to TRBJ2-7; the match to TRBD2 covers 8 bases. Germline V gene lookup returns CDR1 MNHEY and CDR2 SVGAGI. This CDR3 has 14 amino acids. Germline trimming cut 6 bases from V and 7 bases from J; bases unmatched to any gene: 11. The CDR3 DNA reads TGTGCCAGCAGGCGGGAGGTATCCTACAATGAGCAGTACTTC. Residues: CASRREVSYNEQYF.

On this clonotype: A much larger clone differs from this one at a single base, so this may be a read error. J is TRBJ2-2 and V is TRBV12-3 or TRBV12-4; no firm D call. The CDR3 spans 15 residues. The CDR3 DNA reads TGTGCCTGCAGACCCCGGAGTGGTTACACCGGGGAGCTGTTTTTT. Amino acids: CACRPRSGYTGELFF.

The J gene is TRBJ1-2, the V gene TRBV6-2 or TRBV6-3; no reliable D call. This CDR3 contains 13 residues. CDR1 is MNHEY and CDR2 is SVGEGT in the germline V gene. The germline V and J ends were trimmed by 6 bases and 6 bases, with 14 bases remaining between them. Here the CDR3 reads CASSQMILDGYTF. DNA of the CDR3: TGTGCCAGCAGCCAGATGATTTTGGATGGCTACACCTTC.

V is TRBV5-5 and J is TRBJ2-1; 8 bases are shared with TRBD1. This CDR3 region has 15 residues. V lost 3 bases to trimming and J lost 6 bases; unmatched junction nucleotides: 8. Germline CDR1 and CDR2: SGHKS and YYEKEE (reference sequence). CDR3 DNA sequence: TGTGCCAGCAGCTCTCCGGGACAGGCTTCCAATGAGCAGTTCTTC. Translating it yields CASSSPGQASNEQFF.